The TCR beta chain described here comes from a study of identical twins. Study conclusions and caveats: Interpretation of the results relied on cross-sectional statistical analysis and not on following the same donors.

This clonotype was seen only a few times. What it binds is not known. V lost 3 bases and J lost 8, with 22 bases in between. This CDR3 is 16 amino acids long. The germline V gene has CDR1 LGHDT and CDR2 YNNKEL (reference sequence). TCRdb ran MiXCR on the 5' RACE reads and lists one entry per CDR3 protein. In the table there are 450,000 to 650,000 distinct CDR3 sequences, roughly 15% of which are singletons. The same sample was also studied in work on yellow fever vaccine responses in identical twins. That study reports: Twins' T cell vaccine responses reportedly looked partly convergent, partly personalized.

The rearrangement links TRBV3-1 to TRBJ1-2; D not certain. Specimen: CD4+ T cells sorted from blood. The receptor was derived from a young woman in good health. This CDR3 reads CASSQPGRQTPWGYTF. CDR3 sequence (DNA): TGTGCCAGCAGCCAGCCCGGACGGCAAACCCCATGGGGCTACACCTTC.